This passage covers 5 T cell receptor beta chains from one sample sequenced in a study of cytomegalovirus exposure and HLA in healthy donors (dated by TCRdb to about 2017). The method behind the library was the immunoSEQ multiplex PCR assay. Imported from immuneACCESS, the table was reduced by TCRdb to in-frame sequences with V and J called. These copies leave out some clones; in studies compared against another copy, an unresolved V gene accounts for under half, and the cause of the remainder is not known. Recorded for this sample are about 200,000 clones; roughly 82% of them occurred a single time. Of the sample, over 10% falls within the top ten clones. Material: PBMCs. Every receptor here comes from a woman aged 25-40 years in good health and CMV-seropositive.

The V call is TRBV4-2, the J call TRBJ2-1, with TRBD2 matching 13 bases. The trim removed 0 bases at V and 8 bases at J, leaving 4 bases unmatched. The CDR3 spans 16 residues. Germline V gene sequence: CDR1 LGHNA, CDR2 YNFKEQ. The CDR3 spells CASSQEGLAGTHEQFF. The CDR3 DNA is TGTGCCAGCAGCCAAGAGGGACTAGCGGGAACCCATGAGCAGTTCTTC.

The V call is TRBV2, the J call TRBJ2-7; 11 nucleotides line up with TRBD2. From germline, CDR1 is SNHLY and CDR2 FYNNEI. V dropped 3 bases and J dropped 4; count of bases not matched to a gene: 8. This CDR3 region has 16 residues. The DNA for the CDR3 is TGTGCCAGCAGTGAGCGTCTAGCGGGAGGACTATACGAGCAGTACTTC. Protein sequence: CASSERLAGGLYEQYF.

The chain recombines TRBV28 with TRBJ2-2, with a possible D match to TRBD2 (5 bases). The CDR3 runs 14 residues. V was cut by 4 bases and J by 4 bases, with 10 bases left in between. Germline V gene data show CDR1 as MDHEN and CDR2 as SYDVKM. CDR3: CASSYSGGTGELFF. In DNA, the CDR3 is TGTGCCAGCAGTTACAGCGGTGGCACCGGGGAGCTGTTTTTT.

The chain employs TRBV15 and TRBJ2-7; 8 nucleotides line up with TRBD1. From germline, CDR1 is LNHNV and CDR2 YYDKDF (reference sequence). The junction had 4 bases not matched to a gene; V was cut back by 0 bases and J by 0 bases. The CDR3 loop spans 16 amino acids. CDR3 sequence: CATSRDRTGSSYEQYF. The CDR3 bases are TGTGCCACCAGCAGAGATCGGACAGGGAGCTCCTACGAGCAGTACTTC. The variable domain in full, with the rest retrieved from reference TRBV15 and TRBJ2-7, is DAMVIQNPRYQVTQFGKPVTLSCSQTLNHNVMYWYQQKSSQAPKLLFHYYDKDFNNEADTPDNFQSRRPNTSFCFLDIRSPGLGDTAMYLCATSRDRTGSSYEQYFGPGTRLTVT.

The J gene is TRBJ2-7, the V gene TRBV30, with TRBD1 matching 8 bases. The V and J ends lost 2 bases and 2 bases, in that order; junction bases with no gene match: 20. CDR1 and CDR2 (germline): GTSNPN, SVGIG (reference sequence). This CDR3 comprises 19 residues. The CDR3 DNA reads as TGTGCCTGGAGTTCCCTAGGACAGGGTAAAGTCTTTAGTGCCTACGAGCAGTACTTC. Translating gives CAWSSLGQGKVFSAYEQYF.